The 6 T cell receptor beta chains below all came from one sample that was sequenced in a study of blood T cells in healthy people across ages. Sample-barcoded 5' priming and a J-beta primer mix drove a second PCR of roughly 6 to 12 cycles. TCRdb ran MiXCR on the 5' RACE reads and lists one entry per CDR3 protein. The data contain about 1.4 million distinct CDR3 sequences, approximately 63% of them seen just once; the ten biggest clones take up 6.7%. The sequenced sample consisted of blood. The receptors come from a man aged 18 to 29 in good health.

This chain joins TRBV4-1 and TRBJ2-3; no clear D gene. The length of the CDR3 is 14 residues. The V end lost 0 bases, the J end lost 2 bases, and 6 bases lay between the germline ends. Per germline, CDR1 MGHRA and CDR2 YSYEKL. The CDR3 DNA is TGCGCCAGCAGCCAAGAATTTCCCACAGATACGCAGTATTTT. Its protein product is CASSQEFPTDTQYF.

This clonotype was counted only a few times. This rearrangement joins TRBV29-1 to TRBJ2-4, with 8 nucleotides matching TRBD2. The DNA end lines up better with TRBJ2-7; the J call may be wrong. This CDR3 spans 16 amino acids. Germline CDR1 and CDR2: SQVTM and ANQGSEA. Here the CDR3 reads CSVEPDRGGTLDEQYF. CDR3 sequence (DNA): TGCAGCGTCGAACCCGACCGGGGGGGGACCCTTGACGAGCAGTACTTC.

The CDR3 coding sequence is TGTGCCAGCAGCTTAGGCCGACAGGGGGCTTCTTGGAGAAGAGCTTTCTTT. It encodes CASSLGRQGASWRRAFF. The chain carries TRBV7-2 and TRBJ1-1; 10 bases map to TRBD1. Trimming removed 1 base from V and 10 bases from J; junction bases left unmatched: 15. The CDR3 covers 17 residues. Germline V gives CDR1 SGHTA, CDR2 FQGNSA.

This CDR3 reads CASSPQTGRYTEAFF. In nucleotides, the CDR3 is TGTGCCAGCAGTCCTCAAACAGGGAGGTACACTGAAGCTTTCTTT. V gene TRBV6-5 combines with J gene TRBJ1-1; tentative D call: TRBD1 (6 bases). Trimming stripped 5 bases from V and 3 bases from J, with 16 bases between. The CDR3 extends over 15 amino acids. Germline-derived CDR1 and CDR2 are MNHEY and SVGAGI.

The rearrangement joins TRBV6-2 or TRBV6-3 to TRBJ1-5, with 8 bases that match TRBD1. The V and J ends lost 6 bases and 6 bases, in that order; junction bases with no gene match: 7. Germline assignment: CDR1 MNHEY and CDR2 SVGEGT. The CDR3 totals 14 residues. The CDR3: CASSRDRHPQPQHF. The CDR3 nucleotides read TGTGCCAGCAGCCGGGACAGGCACCCTCAGCCCCAGCATTTT.

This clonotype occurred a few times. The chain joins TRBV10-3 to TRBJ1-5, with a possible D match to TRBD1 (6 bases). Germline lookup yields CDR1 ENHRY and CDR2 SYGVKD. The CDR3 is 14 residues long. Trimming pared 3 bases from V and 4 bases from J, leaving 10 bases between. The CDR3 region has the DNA TGTGCCATCAGTGATAGCAGGGGTAATCAGCCCCAGCATTTT. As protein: CAISDSRGNQPQHF.